A single sample is the source of the 26 T cell receptor beta chains below, sequenced in a study of breast tumors, draining lymph nodes, adjacent tissues. The lymph nodes were axillary draining lymph nodes from breast cancer patients. TCRdb re-derived calls from the multiplex PCR reads in MiXCR, one entry per CDR3 protein. The sample has roughly 220,000 distinct CDR3 sequences, under 40% seen once; the top ten hold 3% to 4.5%. The sample comprised axillary lymph node tissue. The origin of the receptors is a female donor with breast cancer. Some clones in this sample may be carry-over from other donors' samples.

The sample holds one count of this clonotype. The rearrangement links TRBV15 to TRBJ1-2; no clear D gene. This CDR3 has 11 residues. Per germline, CDR1 LNHNV and CDR2 YYDKDF (reference sequence). This chain's CDR3 is CAPQPNYGYTF. The DNA of the CDR3 is TGTGCTCCCCAACCCAACTATGGCTACACCTTC.

This clonotype has a count of ten or more. This chain links TRBV6-5 with TRBJ1-3, with 7 nucleotides matching TRBD1. J gave up 6 bases and V 2 bases, and 4 bases lay outside the gene matches. The V gene's germline CDR1 is MNHEY and CDR2 SVGAGI. This CDR3 has 14 amino acids. The CDR3 DNA reads as TGTGCCAGCAGTTACAAGGGGGCTAAAAACACCATATATTTT. This encodes CASSYKGAKNTIYF.

This clonotype showed up many times. The chain couples TRBV9 to TRBJ2-3; a possible D gene is TRBD2 (5 bases). The CDR3 runs to 17 residues. Germline V gene data show CDR1 as SGDLS and CDR2 as YYNGEE. V was trimmed by 3 bases and J by 0 bases, leaving 17 bases between them. Written as DNA, the CDR3 is TGTGCCAGCAGCGCGGAGCTCCGGACTGAAAGCACAGATACGCAGTATTTT. It is translated as CASSAELRTESTDTQYF.

This clonotype was seen ten or more times. This chain links TRBV19 with TRBJ1-5; perhaps TRBD1 as D (6 bases). V gave up 1 base and J gave up 6 bases, with 16 bases separating them. This CDR3 is 16 amino acids long. Germline V CDR1 and CDR2: LNHDA, SQIVND (reference sequence). The CDR3 loop reads CASSIALQGGAQPQHF. For the CDR3, the DNA is TGTGCCAGTAGTATAGCACTGCAAGGGGGGGCTCAGCCCCAGCATTTT.

The DNA of the CDR3 is TGTGCCAGCAGCGTAGAGGGACAGGGCAATCAGCCCCAGCATTTT. Translated, it gives CASSVEGQGNQPQHF. The gene calls are TRBV9 and TRBJ1-5; 8 bases line up with TRBD1. J gave up 2 bases and V 0 bases, and 1 base lay outside the gene matches. CDR3 length: 15 amino acids. Germline loops: CDR1 SGDLS, CDR2 YYNGEE. The complete variable domain, with remaining parts taken from reference TRBV9 and TRBJ1-5, reads DSGVTQTPKHLITATGQRVTLRCSPRSGDLSVYWYQQSLDQGLQFLIQYYNGEERAKGNILERFSAQQFPDLHSELNLSSLELGDSALYFCASSVEGQGNQPQHFGDGTRLSIL.

The table lists this clonotype with many counts. The chain uses TRBV13 and TRBJ2-1; 10 bases line up with TRBD1. Per the germline V gene, CDR1 is PRHDT and CDR2 is FYEKMQ (reference sequence). Trimming at V came to 4 bases and at J to 8 bases, leaving 5 bases not matched to a gene. The CDR3 is 14 residues long. CDR3 region: CASSWGQGRYEQFF. CDR3 in DNA: TGTGCCAGCAGCTGGGGACAGGGGCGGTATGAGCAGTTCTTC.

The V and J genes are TRBV7-2 and TRBJ2-7, with a possible D match to TRBD1 (6 bases). The V gene lost 8 bases and the J gene lost 2 bases, with 16 bases spanning the gap. The CDR3 totals 14 residues. Germline V lookup: CDR1 SGHTA, CDR2 FQGNSA. In DNA, the CDR3 is TGTGCCAGCCAAGGGGGTCCGGGAACCTACGAGCAGTACTTC. Protein: CASQGGPGTYEQYF.

The chain employs TRBV19 and TRBJ2-2; 9 nucleotides agree with TRBD1. The DNA matches TRBJ1-1 better at its end, which makes the J call doubtful. The CDR3 length is 14 residues. CDR1 is LNHDA, CDR2 SQIVND, per germline (reference sequence). CDR3 in DNA: TGTGCCAGTAGTCGGGACAGGGAGAACACTGAAGCTTTCTTT. It yields the protein CASSRDRENTEAFF.

The rearrangement links TRBV2 to TRBJ1-2, with 9 bases aligning to TRBD1. CDR1 and CDR2 (germline): SNHLY, FYNNEI. The CDR3 spans 15 residues. The ends lost 1 base at V and 3 bases at J; junction bases unmatched: 3. The CDR3 is CASSEGRDRDYGYTF. In DNA form, the CDR3 reads TGTGCCAGCAGTGAAGGTCGGGACAGGGACTATGGCTACACCTTC.

There are many counts of this clonotype. V gene TRBV11-1 combines with J gene TRBJ2-1; D perhaps matches TRBD2 (5 bases). The germline gives CDR1 SGHAT, CDR2 FQDESV (reference sequence). Trimming cost V 1 base and J 8 bases, with 6 bases left between them. The CDR3 totals 12 residues. CDR3 residues: CASSLVSDEQFF. The CDR3 DNA reads as TGTGCCAGCAGCTTAGTTAGCGATGAGCAGTTCTTC.

This clonotype has only a few counts. This chain uses TRBV2 with TRBJ1-5; 8 bases match TRBD1. Germline trimming cut 7 bases from V and 7 bases from J; bases unmatched to any gene: 9. This CDR3 has 14 residues. CDR1 SNHLY and CDR2 FYNNEI come from the germline V gene. The CDR3 here is CASTPTGERQPQHF. The CDR3 nucleotides read TGTGCCAGCACTCCGACAGGGGAGAGGCAGCCCCAGCATTTT.

The CDR3 bases are TGTGCCAGCAGCCTACCTTGCGCGGACAGCGGTAATTCACCCCTCCACTTT. It yields the protein CASSLPCADSGNSPLHF. The chain employs TRBV7-6 and TRBJ1-6, with a weak D call TRBD1 (6 bases). Germline CDR1 and CDR2: SGHVS and FNYEAQ. Trimming removed 5 bases from V and 6 bases from J, with 20 bases in between. The CDR3 spans 17 residues. Supplemented by reference TRBV7-6 and TRBJ1-6, the full variable domain reads GAGVSQSPRYKVTKRGQDVALRCDPISGHVSLYWYRQALGQGPEFLTYFNYEAQQDKSGLPNDRFSAERPEGSISTLTIQRTEQRDSAMYRCASSLPCADSGNSPLHFGNGTRLTVT.

The J gene is TRBJ2-6, the V gene TRBV7-9; D unresolved. The CDR3 contains 15 residues. Germline V gene data show CDR1 as SEHNR and CDR2 as FQNEAQ (reference sequence). The germline V and J ends were trimmed by 4 bases and 4 bases, with 11 bases remaining between them. CDR3 region: CASSSDRSGANVLTF. The DNA for the CDR3 is TGTGCCAGCAGCTCGGATCGATCAGGGGCCAACGTCCTGACTTTC.

This clonotype came up many times. V is TRBV24-1 and J is TRBJ2-1; 9 bases are shared with TRBD1. The J segment lost 7 bases and the V segment lost 4 bases, leaving 10 bases of the junction unmatched. The CDR3 spans 16 residues. The germline V gene has CDR1 KGHDR and CDR2 SFDVKD. The CDR3 spells CATSDSPGTGKNEQFF. Here the CDR3 DNA reads TGTGCCACCAGTGACTCTCCCGGGACAGGGAAGAATGAGCAGTTCTTC.

V gene TRBV12-3 or TRBV12-4 combines with J gene TRBJ2-7, with D hard to call. Trimming stripped 3 bases from V and 2 bases from J, with 5 bases between. The CDR3 runs 12 residues. This CDR3 reads CASSFLAYEQYF. As DNA, the CDR3 is TGTGCCAGCAGTTTTCTAGCCTACGAGCAGTACTTC.

Many counts were recorded for this clonotype. The J gene is TRBJ1-1, the V gene TRBV7-2; D unclear. Trimming stripped 1 base from V and 1 base from J, with 7 bases between. There are 14 residues in the CDR3. Germline V lookup: CDR1 SGHTA, CDR2 FQGNSA. The CDR3 DNA reads as TGTGCCAGCAGCTTAGGAGGGAGGAACACTGAAGCTTTCTTT. Encoded protein: CASSLGGRNTEAFF.

This clonotype was seen only once. V and J are TRBV6-1 and TRBJ2-1; TRBD1 matches 9 bases. CDR3 size: 15 residues. CDR1 and CDR2 from the germline V gene are MNHNS and SASEGT. Germline trimming cut 5 bases from V and 5 bases from J; bases unmatched to any gene: 7. CDR3 nucleotides: TGTGCCAGCAGTCACTTGGGACAGGGTAACAATGAGCAGTTCTTC. Translating it yields CASSHLGQGNNEQFF.

This clonotype was detected ten times or more. The chain links TRBV5-1 to TRBJ1-5; D is unclear. The CDR3 sequence is 13 residues long. Germline CDR1 is SGHRS and CDR2 is YFSETQ. Trimming took 0 bases from V and 10 from J, leaving 11 bases between them. CDR3 nucleotides: TGCGCCAGCAGCTTGGATTATGGTTATCCCCAGCATTTT. Amino acid sequence: CASSLDYGYPQHF.

The chain employs TRBV20-1 and TRBJ2-5; D remains unclear. CDR1 is DFQATT, CDR2 SNEGSKA, per germline (reference sequence). V lost 6 bases to trimming and J lost 4 bases, with 18 bases between them. CDR3 length: 14 residues. The CDR3 bases are TGCAGTGCCAGCTCACCACCCGACCGAGAGACCCAGTACTTC. It yields the protein CSASSPPDRETQYF.

The sample holds many counts of this clonotype. CDR3 nucleotide sequence: TGTGCCACCAGTGAGGGCGGACAGTTCAATCAGCCCCAGCATTTT. This gives the protein CATSEGGQFNQPQHF. This sequence joins TRBV24-1 and TRBJ1-5; D possibly corresponds to TRBD1 (6 bases). Trimming left V 4 bases short and J 3 bases short, with 12 bases between. The CDR3 has 15 residues. CDR1 KGHDR and CDR2 SFDVKD come from the germline V gene.

In its sample, this clonotype was seen many times. This sequence joins TRBV29-1 and TRBJ2-3; D unresolved. The germline V gene encodes CDR1 SQVTM and CDR2 ANQGSEA. The CDR3 sequence is 15 residues long. Trimming cost V 2 bases and J 1 base, with 13 bases left between them. The DNA of the CDR3 is TGCAGCGTTGAAAGTGGGGTTTTGGGCACAGATACGCAGTATTTT. Translated, it gives CSVESGVLGTDTQYF.

This sequence joins TRBV28 and TRBJ2-3, with 10 positions matching TRBD2. Germline CDR1 MDHEN, CDR2 SYDVKM. The V gene end was trimmed by 6 bases and the J gene end by 5 bases; junction bases not matched to a gene: 8. This CDR3 region has 15 residues. The CDR3 is CASRRTRLAGDTQYF. The CDR3 bases are TGTGCCAGCAGGCGGACAAGACTAGCGGGAGATACGCAGTATTTT.

The rearrangement joins TRBV4-2 to TRBJ1-6; D remains ambiguous. The V gene's germline CDR1 is LGHNA and CDR2 YNFKEQ. With 0 bases removed from V and 8 bases from J, the gap between germline ends came to 11 bases. The CDR3 spans 15 residues. CDR3: CASSQDLRPDSPLHF. CDR3 coding DNA: TGTGCCAGCAGCCAAGATCTAAGGCCGGATTCACCCCTCCACTTT.

This clonotype showed up many times. The chain combines TRBV5-4 with TRBJ1-4; 9 bases are a match to TRBD1. The CDR3 is made up of 13 amino acids. J was trimmed by 12 bases and V by 3 bases; bases with no gene match: 6. Germline-derived CDR1 and CDR2 are SGHNT and YYREEE (reference sequence). The CDR3 protein is CASSSYRTGELFF. Written as DNA, the CDR3 is TGTGCCAGCAGCTCTTATCGGACAGGGGAACTGTTTTTT.

The V and J genes are TRBV6-6 and TRBJ2-1; D possibly corresponds to TRBD2 (7 bases). The germline gives CDR1 MNHNY, CDR2 SVGAGI (reference sequence). The length of the CDR3 is 17 residues. Between the trimmed V and J ends, which lost 6 bases and 4 bases, there was a span of 22 bases. The DNA for the CDR3 is TGTGCCAGCAGACCACTGACGGGGGGCCGAAAGTACAATGAGCAGTTCTTC. This encodes CASRPLTGGRKYNEQFF.

This clonotype was detected ten times or more. The J gene is TRBJ1-5, the V gene TRBV6-1, with D possibly TRBD1 on 6 matching bases. The CDR3 has 15 amino acids. The ends were cut back, 10 bases at V and 0 bases at J, with 16 bases in the middle. Germline lookup yields CDR1 MNHNS and CDR2 SASEGT. The CDR3 DNA sequence: TGTGCCACCTGCCGGCAGGGGCATAGCAATCAGCCCCAGCATTTT. Protein product: CATCRQGHSNQPQHF.